A selection of T cell receptor beta chains follows, all from one sample in a study of blood T cell repertoires in COVID-19. The repertoire was sequenced with immunoSEQ multiplex PCR; TCRdb's copy has only in-frame clones and lacks some. The sample lists about 150,000 clones; about 85% were seen once. Sample: peripheral blood. The receptors stem from a man in his 70s who had recovered from COVID-19. Each CDR3 is given with its conserved first and last residue. The D gene is left open where the match is weak. A row's size may be missing; if present it is once, few, many or a size class.

d_gene: TRBD2; abundance: NA; v_gene: TRBV7-2; j_gene: TRBJ2-1; CDR3aa: CASSLVGTRGLNEQFF; CDR3nt: TGTGCCAGCAGCTTAGTCGGGACTAGGGGGTTGAATGAGCAGTTCTTC
d_gene: TRBD1; abundance: NA; v_gene: TRBV27; j_gene: TRBJ1-2; CDR3aa: CASRRTGDGYTF; CDR3nt: TGTGCCAGCAGACGGACAGGGGATGGCTACACCTTC
d_gene: NA; abundance: NA; v_gene: TRBV11-2; j_gene: TRBJ2-2; CDR3aa: CASSLGSGANTGELFF; CDR3nt: TGTGCCAGCAGCTTAGGGTCAGGGGCTAACACCGGGGAGCTGTTTTTT
d_gene: TRBD1; abundance: NA; v_gene: TRBV5-1; j_gene: TRBJ1-2; CDR3aa: CASSLGQGNGYTF; CDR3nt: TGCGCCAGCAGCTTGGGACAGGGTAATGGCTACACCTTC
d_gene: NA; abundance: many; v_gene: TRBV19; j_gene: TRBJ2-7; CDR3aa: CASSPGTNSYEQYF; CDR3nt: TGTGCCAGTAGTCCCGGGACAAATTCCTACGAGCAGTACTTC
d_gene: NA; abundance: NA; v_gene: TRBV27; j_gene: TRBJ2-7; CDR3aa: CASSQRAQGRPYEQYF; CDR3nt: TGTGCCAGCAGTCAAAGAGCGCAGGGGCGACCGTACGAGCAGTACTTC
d_gene: NA; abundance: NA; v_gene: TRBV10-2; j_gene: TRBJ1-6; CDR3aa: CASSDTMGGDSPLHF; CDR3nt: TGCGCCAGCAGTGATACAATGGGGGGTGATTCACCCCTCCACTTT
d_gene: NA; abundance: NA; v_gene: TRBV2; j_gene: TRBJ2-3; CDR3aa: CASSVIGEDTQYF; CDR3nt: TGTGCCAGCAGTGTTATTGGAGAGGATACGCAGTATTTT
d_gene: NA; abundance: few; v_gene: TRBV6-5; j_gene: TRBJ2-1; CDR3aa: CASRIGWQNNEQFF; CDR3nt: TGTGCCAGCCGTATTGGCTGGCAAAACAATGAGCAGTTCTTC
d_gene: NA; abundance: NA; v_gene: TRBV3-1/TRBV3-2; j_gene: TRBJ1-5; CDR3aa: CASSQLPGEDFSNQPQHF; CDR3nt: TGTGCCAGCAGCCAACTCCCCGGGGAGGACTTTAGCAATCAGCCCCAGCATTTT
d_gene: TRBD1; abundance: NA; v_gene: TRBV5-4; j_gene: TRBJ2-7; CDR3aa: CASSHGQGARYEQYF; CDR3nt: TGTGCCAGCAGCCACGGACAGGGGGCGCGCTACGAGCAGTACTTC
d_gene: NA; abundance: NA; v_gene: TRBV18; j_gene: TRBJ1-5; CDR3aa: CASSSGSTGNQPQHF; CDR3nt: TGTGCCAGCTCGTCGGGAAGTACAGGCAATCAGCCCCAGCATTTT
d_gene: TRBD1; abundance: few; v_gene: TRBV5-6; j_gene: TRBJ1-6; CDR3aa: CASSLGDRISPLHF; CDR3nt: TGTGCCAGCAGCTTGGGGGACAGGATTTCACCCCTCCACTTT
d_gene: NA; abundance: once; v_gene: TRBV7-9; j_gene: TRBJ1-2; CDR3aa: CASSLAGQYGYTF; CDR3nt: TGTGCCAGCAGCTTAGCAGGACAGTATGGCTACACCTTC
d_gene: TRBD1; abundance: NA; v_gene: TRBV11-2; j_gene: TRBJ2-3; CDR3aa: CASSSRGDRGVDTQYF; CDR3nt: TGTGCCAGCAGCTCCAGGGGGGACAGGGGTGTAGATACGCAGTATTTT
d_gene: TRBD1; abundance: NA; v_gene: TRBV4-1; j_gene: TRBJ1-6; CDR3aa: CASSQDIQGARPLHF; CDR3nt: TGCGCCAGCAGCCAAGATATCCAGGGGGCAAGACCCCTCCACTTT
d_gene: NA; abundance: NA; v_gene: TRBV7-8; j_gene: TRBJ1-1; CDR3aa: CASSLARRGLNTEAFF; CDR3nt: TGTGCCAGCAGCTTAGCGCGTCGGGGGTTGAACACTGAAGCTTTCTTT